This T cell receptor (beta chain) is from a study of T cell responses to AZD1222 COVID-19 vaccine (dated by TCRdb to about 2021). In the study overall: A total of 233 trial participants underwent TCR sequencing, of whom about 210 had received two doses of AZD1222 and 26 had received two doses of the MenACWY control vaccine. Trial participants were enrolled into age subgroups of 18-55, 56-69 and 70-plus years, which contained approximately 150, 28 and 58 TCR-sequenced participants, respectively. On the study overall, not on this receptor specifically: Because no day 14 peak-response samples were available, the repertoires could be characterized only after the peak T cell response. In the small 56-69-year group, the increase in depth fell short of significance, most likely because of low power. The vaccine-associated CD4 TCRs covered the entire spike protein, and the dominant responses fell in regions 160-218 and 743-854. Most participants were white British and females outnumbered males, and the authors suggested that clonal diversity may have been underestimated. Spike-specific TCR breadth and depth rose significantly after two AZD1222 doses compared with day 0 and with MenACWY recipients. Reportedly, close to half of the unique spike-specific TCRs recognized epitopes lying outside the regions that are mutated in the B.1.351 and B.1.1.7 variants. Conclusions about previously exposed vaccinees are limited, since just five to seven AZD1222 recipients were seropositive for SARS-CoV-2 at baseline.

The CDR3 regions of human TCRbeta chains were analyzed by immunosequencing. Turning to the authors' computational methods: TCRs in the repertoires were compared against a reference library of SARS-CoV-2-specific TCRs that had been generated with the MIRA antigen-specificity platform. Breadth meant the fraction of unique TCRs that were SARS-CoV-2-associated, whereas depth meant the fraction of total T cells that were SARS-CoV-2-associated. Using the MIRA data, each spike-specific TCR was mapped to the spike region that the TCR reacts to and placed in a CD4 or CD8 class. Log10-transformed breadth and depth values were compared by one-way ANOVA with Sidak's multiple comparisons tests. TCRdb mirrors the immuneACCESS table, restricted to in-frame sequences. Some clones are absent from its copies; in checked studies, under half trace to an unresolved V gene, and the reason for the others is unknown. D and trimming come from the DNA, and the V and J calls and clone size come from that table. The sample table shows about 150,000 clones, and 85% are seen once. The ten largest make up under 8% of the sample.

The junction shows trimming of 1 base on V and 2 bases on J, and the gene matches do not reach 3 bases of it. There are 15 amino acids in the CDR3, from cysteine to phenylalanine inclusive. Only CDR3 DNA is held: 45 bases, read in frame from base 1. In the germline V gene, CDR1 corresponds to SGHTA and CDR2 to FQGTGA. On this clone: This receptor's antigen is unknown. Base qualities are not provided; no much larger clone lies one nucleotide away.

The sample's time point label, in plain terms: about 28 days (+/-7) after the second vaccine dose. The treatment or condition label for this specimen denotes: meningococcal conjugate vaccine given as trial control. Samples from vaccinated people were obtained from the UK trials COV001 and COV002, which included a single-blind randomized controlled phase 2/3 trial of AZD1222 (ChAdOx1 nCoV-19) in healthy adults. For TCRbeta chain sequencing, PBMC samples were collected from trial participants at day 0 and at day 28 after the second dose. The sample consisted of peripheral blood, taken 28 days after the second dose of the MenACWY control vaccine. The chain links TRBV7-3 with TRBJ1-2; the central 8 bases match TRBD1. The clonotype comes from an adult who received the MenACWY meningococcal vaccine as a control. This receptor carries the CDR3 CASSLSTGGNYGYTF. The nucleotide sequence is given as TGTGCCAGCAGCTTAAGTACAGGGGGGAACTATGGCTACACCTTC.